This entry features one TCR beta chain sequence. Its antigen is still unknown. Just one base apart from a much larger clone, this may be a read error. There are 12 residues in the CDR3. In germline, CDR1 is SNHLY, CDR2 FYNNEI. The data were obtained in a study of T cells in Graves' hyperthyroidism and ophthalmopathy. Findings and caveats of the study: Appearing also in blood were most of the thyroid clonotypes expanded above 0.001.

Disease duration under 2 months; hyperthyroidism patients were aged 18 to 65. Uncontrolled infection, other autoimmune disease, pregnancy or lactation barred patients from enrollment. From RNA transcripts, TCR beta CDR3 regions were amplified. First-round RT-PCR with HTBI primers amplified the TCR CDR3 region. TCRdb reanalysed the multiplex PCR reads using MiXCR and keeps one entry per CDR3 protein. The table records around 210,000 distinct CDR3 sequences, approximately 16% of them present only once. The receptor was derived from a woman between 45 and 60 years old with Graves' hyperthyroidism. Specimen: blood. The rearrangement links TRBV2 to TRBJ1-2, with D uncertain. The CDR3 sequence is CAGSPNNYGYTF. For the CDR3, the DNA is TGTGCCGGCAGTCCAAATAACTATGGCTACACCTTC. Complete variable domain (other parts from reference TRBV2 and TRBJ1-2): EPEVTQTPSHQVTQMGQEVILRCVPISNHLYFYWYRQILGQKVEFLVSFYNNEISEKSEIFDDQFSVERPDGSNFTLKIRSTKLEDSAMYFCAGSPNNYGYTFGSGTRLTVV.